The clone carrying this T cell receptor beta chain was counted between two and nine times. A much larger clone differs by one base, so this may be a read error. The data belong to a study of regulatory T cells in long-lasting Graves disease. Time point denoted: newly diagnosed GD, antithyroid drugs for less than 3 months. PBMCs were the source of the RNA used for TCR sequencing. The CDR3 sequence is 13 residues long. With iRepertoire HTBI primers and Arm-PCR of CDR3 regions, TCR beta libraries were built. Each CDR3 protein gets one entry after TCRdb re-called the multiplex PCR reads with MiXCR. The table lists 400,000 to 500,000 distinct CDR3 sequences, about 17% of them singletons. The same sample was also studied in work on T cells in Graves' hyperthyroidism and ophthalmopathy.

Specimen: peripheral blood mononuclear cells (PBMCs), collected at new diagnosis, from a patient treated with antithyroid drugs. The chain recombines TRBV12-3 or TRBV12-4 with TRBJ2-5, with D perhaps TRBD1 (5 bases). The origin of this receptor is a woman aged 25 to 39 with Graves disease. CDR3 nucleotides: TGTGCCAGCAGGGACAACCGCCAAGAGACCCGGTACTTC. Its translation is CASRDNRQETRYF.